Presented here are 7 T cell receptor beta chains from one specimen sequenced in a study of cytomegalovirus exposure and HLA in healthy donors. Here immunoSEQ multiplex PCR was the method, and the copy in TCRdb shows in-frame clones only, minus some. This repertoire shows about 56,000 clones, approximately 89% found once; its top ten account for about 15%. Sample: PBMCs. Receptors were obtained from a woman under 30 in good health and CMV-seronegative.

The V gene is TRBV10-3, the J gene TRBJ2-1; D not certain. The V end was cut by 3 bases, the J end by 6 bases, with 9 bases between. Germline loops: CDR1 ENHRY, CDR2 SYGVKD. The CDR3 totals 13 residues. In nucleotides, the CDR3 is TGTGCCATCAGTGAAGAGACAAGCAATGAGCAGTTCTTC. Encoded protein: CAISEETSNEQFF.

The CDR3 sequence is CASSSEGYTYGYTF. The CDR3 DNA sequence: TGTGCCAGCAGTTCGGAGGGCTATACCTATGGCTACACCTTC. This sequence joins TRBV28 and TRBJ1-2; D is unclear. Trimming stripped 4 bases from V and 4 bases from J, with 13 bases between. Germline CDR1 and CDR2: MDHEN and SYDVKM. CDR3 length: 14 amino acids.

V gene TRBV5-1 combines with J gene TRBJ1-6, with D perhaps TRBD1 (6 bases). V lost 0 bases to trimming and J lost 7 bases, with 8 bases between them. This CDR3 contains 14 residues. The germline V gene encodes CDR1 SGHRS and CDR2 YFSETQ. DNA for the CDR3: TGCGCCAGCAGCTTGGTCAGGGGAAATTCACCCCTCCACTTT. It is translated as CASSLVRGNSPLHF.

J is TRBJ1-1 and V is TRBV18; D uncertain. Germline values: CDR1 KGHSH, CDR2 LQKENI. The V end was cut by 3 bases, the J end by 1 base, with 12 bases between. This CDR3 region has 15 residues. CDR3 protein: CASSPTKPGNTEAFF. CDR3 DNA sequence: TGTGCCAGCTCACCGACTAAACCAGGGAACACTGAAGCTTTCTTT.

V is TRBV14 and J is TRBJ2-6; the D is unclear. The CDR3 covers 19 residues. Germline CDR1 and CDR2: SGHDN and FVKESK. Trimming shortened V by 2 bases and J by 0 bases, and 17 bases separated the two germline ends. Here the CDR3 reads CASSQIPPQANSGANVLTF. DNA of the CDR3: TGTGCCAGCAGCCAAATTCCCCCGCAGGCCAACTCTGGGGCCAACGTCCTGACTTTC.

In this sample, this clone turned up a few times. V and J are TRBV6-6 and TRBJ2-3; possible D gene TRBD1, 5 bases. This CDR3 comprises 13 residues. The V and J ends lost 8 bases and 2 bases respectively, with 11 bases between them. CDR1 and CDR2 (germline): MNHNY, SVGAGI (reference sequence). Written as DNA, the CDR3 is TGTGCCAGCCAACAGGTTCTCACAGATACGCAGTATTTT. It is translated as CASQQVLTDTQYF.

The chain recombines TRBV7-9 with TRBJ2-3, with 8 bases fitting TRBD2. CDR1 and CDR2 from the germline V gene are SEHNR and FQNEAQ (reference sequence). Trimming cost V 2 bases and J 0 bases; bases outside gene matches: 4. The CDR3 spans 16 residues. This CDR3 is CASSLFTSGSTDTQYF. The CDR3 DNA reads as TGTGCCAGCAGCTTATTTACTAGCGGAAGCACAGATACGCAGTATTTT.